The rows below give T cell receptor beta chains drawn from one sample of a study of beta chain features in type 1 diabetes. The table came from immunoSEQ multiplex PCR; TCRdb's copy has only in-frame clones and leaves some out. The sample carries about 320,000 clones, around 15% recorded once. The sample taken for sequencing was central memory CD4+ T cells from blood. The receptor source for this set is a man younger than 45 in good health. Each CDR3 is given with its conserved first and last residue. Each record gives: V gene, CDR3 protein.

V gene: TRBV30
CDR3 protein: CAWSVRGLNMAGAKNIQYF

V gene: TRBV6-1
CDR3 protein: CASSEARRQASGGYTF

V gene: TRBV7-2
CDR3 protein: CASSFRTSGRGTQYF

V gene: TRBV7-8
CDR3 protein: CASIQGSRGNQPQHF

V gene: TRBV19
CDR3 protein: CASSIAGFSGNTIYF

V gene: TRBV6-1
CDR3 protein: CASSEAPGRPVDSGANVLTF

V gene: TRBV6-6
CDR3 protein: CASSFTPGFPAFF

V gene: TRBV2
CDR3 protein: CASSEDRTNEQFF

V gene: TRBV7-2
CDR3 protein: CASSLVGRPYEQYF

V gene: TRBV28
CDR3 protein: CASQAGGPYNEQFF

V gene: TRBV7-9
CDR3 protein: CASIRSNQPQHF

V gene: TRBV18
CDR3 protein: CASSPAEGEKLFF

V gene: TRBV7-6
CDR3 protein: CASSLDTGELFF

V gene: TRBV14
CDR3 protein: CASSQDRGTQYF

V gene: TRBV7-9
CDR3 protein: CASSLGTGNNSPLHF

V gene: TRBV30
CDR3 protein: CALSTAISGNTIYF

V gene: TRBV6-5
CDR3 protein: CASSPRTKLNYGYTF

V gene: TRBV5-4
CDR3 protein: CASSRESERYNEQFF

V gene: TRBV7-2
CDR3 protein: CASSPLGLAVQSPDTQYF

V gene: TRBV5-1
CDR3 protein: CASSSPSPSTSGGIDTQYF

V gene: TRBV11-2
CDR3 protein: CASSLQSEAFF

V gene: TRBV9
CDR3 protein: CASSVSGGRGNEQFF

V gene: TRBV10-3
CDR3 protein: CAISDFQRQETQYF

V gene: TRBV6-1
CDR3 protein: CASSPYRGGTDTQYF

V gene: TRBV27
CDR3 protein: CASRGSDRSYNSPLHF

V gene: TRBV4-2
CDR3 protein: CASSQEVREPAGELFF

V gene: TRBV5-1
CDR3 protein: CASSLRSGGNTEAFF

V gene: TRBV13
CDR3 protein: CASSLGLALAGFETQYF

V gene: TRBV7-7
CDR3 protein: CASSVGGQDDFEAFF

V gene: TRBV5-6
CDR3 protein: CASSSIGGLGGYTF

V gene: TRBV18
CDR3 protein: CASSPKRGTYEQYF

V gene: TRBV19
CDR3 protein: CASSTLGGGGEKLFF

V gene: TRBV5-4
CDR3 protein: CASSLDNNQPQHF

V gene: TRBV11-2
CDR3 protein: CASSWREGTYEQYF

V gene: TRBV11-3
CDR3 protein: CASSRAGSAKNIQYF

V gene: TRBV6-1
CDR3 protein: CASSSAGDEQFF

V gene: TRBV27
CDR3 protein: CASSFLGGRRDGGELFF

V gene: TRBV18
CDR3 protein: CASSPATPGNQPQHF

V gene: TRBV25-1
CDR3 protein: CASRKRGGQDTGELFF

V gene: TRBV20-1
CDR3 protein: CSATTRETQYF

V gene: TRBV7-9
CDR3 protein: CASSLRSTGELFF

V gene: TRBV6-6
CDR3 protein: CASSYFVNSYNSPLHF

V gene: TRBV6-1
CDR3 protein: CASSPSGGNTEAFF

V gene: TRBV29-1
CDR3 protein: CSVGPTWETQYF

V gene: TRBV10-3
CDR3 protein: CASEIFGTQYF

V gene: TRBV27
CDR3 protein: CASIKGYPNYGYTF

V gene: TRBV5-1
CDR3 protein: CASSVTGGDNEQFF